Listed below are T cell receptor beta chains from one sample, sequenced in a study of identical twins. TCRdb processed the 5' RACE reads anew with MiXCR; each CDR3 protein has one entry. The data contain more than 1.5 million distinct CDR3 sequences, less than 40% of them singletons. The sample was cord blood. Receptor source: a newborn girl in good health. Each CDR3 is given with its conserved first and last residue.

len	j_gene	v_gene	CDR3aa
13	TRBJ1-1	TRBV27	CASSSPRGRRAFF
14	TRBJ1-1	TRBV5-5	CASSRRTASTEAFF
16	TRBJ1-1	TRBV12-3/TRBV12-4	CASSRLLTGPDTEAFF
14	TRBJ2-1	TRBV20-1	CSARTSGGRNEQFF
15	TRBJ2-7	TRBV6-2/TRBV6-3	CASSRWDPTGYEQYF
15	TRBJ2-1	TRBV6-5	CASRGGLAAYNEQFF
11	TRBJ1-2	TRBV7-9	CASSRDVTDTF
14	TRBJ2-7	TRBV20-1	CSASFGGHTYEQYF
17	TRBJ1-1	TRBV21-1	CASSKVAGGLPNTEAFF
15	TRBJ1-2	TRBV10-3	CAISESGTGHYGYTF
16	TRBJ2-5	TRBV7-2	CASSLGSDRVQETQYF
16	NA	TRBV5-1	CASSSRLAELYNEQYF
16	TRBJ2-1	TRBV3-1	CASSPSGSLTYNEQFF
16	TRBJ2-1	TRBV5-1	CASSLARGAGYNEQFF
15	TRBJ2-7	TRBV7-2	CASSLPGSGRFEQYF
19	TRBJ2-3	TRBV4-1	CASSQDPGLAGARTDTQYF
15	TRBJ2-3	TRBV18	CASSPRADSTDTQYF
16	TRBJ2-1	TRBV12-3/TRBV12-4	CASRTSGGDSYNEQFF
14	TRBJ1-1	TRBV27	CASSIGGGRTEAFF
16	TRBJ2-7	TRBV5-1	CASSLRTSGGTHEQYF
14	TRBJ1-1	TRBV7-2	CASSLGGSQTEAFF
13	TRBJ2-3	TRBV20-1	CTASGYRTDTQYF
17	TRBJ1-2	TRBV6-1	CAGRRDREFRSNYGYTF
20	TRBJ2-3	TRBV6-1	CASSGTGTSGRSRTTDTQYF
18	TRBJ2-3	TRBV5-4	CASQQLQGGDAISDTQYF
11	TRBJ2-1	TRBV24-1	CATKNYNEQFF
15	TRBJ2-2	TRBV24-1	CATSDPRGTTGELFF
14	TRBJ2-7	TRBV6-5	CASSPRGVGYEQYF
16	TRBJ2-2	TRBV27	CASSLIGTGLTGELFF
15	TRBJ2-3	TRBV14	CASSPRYGSTDTQYF
15	TRBJ2-2	TRBV28	CASSKIQGAGGELFF
12	TRBJ2-5	TRBV20-1	CSAPRDSETQYF